This entry lists 28 T cell receptor beta chains sequenced from one sample in a study of blood T cell repertoires in COVID-19. Only in-frame clones appear in the TCRdb table, and some are missing; sequencing was by immunoSEQ multiplex PCR. The data hold around 250,000 clones, with around 88% observed a single time. The specimen was PBMCs or T cells enriched from blood (not recorded which). The receptors were gathered from a woman aged 40 to 50 with acute COVID-19.

This sequence joins TRBV29-1 and TRBJ1-1; TRBD1 agrees at 9 bases. Looked up from germline, CDR1 is SQVTM and CDR2 is ANQGSEA. CDR3 length: 14 amino acids. Trimming took 7 bases from V and 2 from J; bases not matched to a gene: 8. This CDR3 reads CSAGQGIKNTEAFF. The CDR3 nucleotides read TGCAGCGCGGGACAGGGCATAAAAAACACTGAAGCTTTCTTT.

This clone was detected a few times. The DNA for the CDR3 is TGTGCCAGCAGTGAAGATGGGCAGGGCAAGGGCAATCAGCCCCAGCATTTT. Translating gives CASSEDGQGKGNQPQHF. This chain uses TRBV2 with TRBJ1-5, with TRBD1 as a possible D gene (5 bases). The V end lost 1 base, the J end lost 2 bases, and 15 bases lay between the germline ends. Germline CDR1 SNHLY, CDR2 FYNNEI. The CDR3 totals 17 residues.

V gene TRBV10-3 combines with J gene TRBJ2-5, with D possibly TRBD1 on 5 matching bases. This CDR3 region has 14 residues. Per germline, CDR1 ENHRY and CDR2 SYGVKD. Trimming pared 2 bases from V and 5 bases from J, leaving 12 bases between. CDR3 region: CAISEVGLVETQYF. The CDR3 DNA reads TGTGCCATCAGTGAGGTGGGGCTAGTCGAGACCCAGTACTTC.

The chain carries TRBV27 and TRBJ1-2; D is unclear. In germline, CDR1 is MNHEY, CDR2 SMNVEV (reference sequence). The ends were cut back, 7 bases at V and 3 bases at J, with 15 bases in the middle. The CDR3 is 14 amino acids. CDR3 loop: CASKNQLEDYGYTF. The CDR3 DNA follows: TGTGCCAGCAAAAACCAGCTTGAGGACTATGGCTACACCTTC.

Only one count was recorded for this clone. CDR3 sequence (DNA): TGTGCCAGCACCCCGGGAAGGGGGCGTGGAGGCTACACCTTC. Translated, it gives CASTPGRGRGGYTF. This chain uses TRBV5-8 with TRBJ1-2; 7 bases align to TRBD1. CDR1 SGHTS and CDR2 YDEGEE come from the germline V gene. This CDR3 is built from 14 residues. J was trimmed by 8 bases and V by 6 bases; bases with no gene match: 13.

The chain links TRBV12-3 or TRBV12-4 to TRBJ2-1; D might be TRBD2 (6 bases). This CDR3 is built from 12 residues. V lost 0 bases and J 11 bases, leaving 8 bases between the germline ends. Here the CDR3 reads CASSLAGTQQFF. The CDR3 coding sequence is TGTGCCAGCAGTTTAGCCGGGACTCAGCAGTTCTTC.

This clone was counted once. The rearrangement joins TRBV28 to TRBJ1-5; TRBD1 aligns across 7 bases. The CDR3 runs to 14 residues. V lost 3 bases, J lost 4 bases, and 3 bases stayed unmatched. CDR1 is MDHEN, CDR2 SYDVKM, per germline. CDR3 DNA: TGTGCCAGCAGTTTGGCAGGGGGAAATCAGCCCCAGCATTTT. Its translation: CASSLAGGNQPQHF.

The chain joins TRBV27 to TRBJ2-7, with D possibly TRBD1 on 6 matching bases. The CDR3 has 15 amino acids. Trimming removed 6 bases at V and 5 bases at J, with 20 bases between. Per germline, CDR1 MNHEY and CDR2 SMNVEV (reference sequence). CDR3 DNA: TGTGCCAGCAGCAACAGGGTTGGCTCCCTTCACGAGCAGTACGTC. Its translation: CASSNRVGSLHEQYV.

This chain links TRBV11-2 with TRBJ2-7, with a tentative D call TRBD2 (6 bases). Trimming cost V 1 base and J 3 bases, with 16 bases left between them. The CDR3 sequence is 16 residues long. Per germline, CDR1 SGHAT and CDR2 FQNNGV. The CDR3 region has the DNA TGTGCCAGCAGCTTAGGCAGGGAGGCTTACGTCTACGAGCAGTACGTC. It encodes CASSLGREAYVYEQYV.

The gene calls are TRBV7-2 and TRBJ2-1; weak D call: TRBD1 (6 bases). Germline V gene sequence: CDR1 SGHTA, CDR2 FQGNSA. CDR3 size: 13 residues. Trimming took 5 bases from V and 4 from J, leaving 9 bases between them. CDR3 DNA: TGTGCCAGCAGCCAGGGACAATACAATGAGCAGTTCTTC. This encodes CASSQGQYNEQFF.

The chain employs TRBV6-2 or TRBV6-3 and TRBJ2-7, with TRBD1 matching 7 bases. This CDR3 region has 15 residues. V gave up 6 bases and J gave up 4 bases; unmatched junction bases: 12. Per the germline V gene, CDR1 is MNHEY and CDR2 is SVGEGT. The CDR3 DNA reads TGTGCCAGCAGCGAAAATGGACAGGTGTTTTACGAGCAGTACTTC. This encodes CASSENGQVFYEQYF.

The CDR3 sequence is CASMGVPYNEQFF. In DNA form, the CDR3 reads TGTGCCAGCATGGGAGTGCCTTACAATGAGCAGTTCTTC. The V and J genes are TRBV28 and TRBJ2-1, with D maybe TRBD2 (5 bases). With 7 bases removed from V and 4 bases from J, the gap between germline ends came to 11 bases. CDR3 length: 13 amino acids. The germline gives CDR1 MDHEN, CDR2 SYDVKM.

This clone was seen just once. The chain has TRBV7-6 and TRBJ2-2; D not certain. CDR1 is SGHVS, CDR2 FNYEAQ, per germline. Trimming took off 3 bases at V and 4 bases at J, with 6 bases between the two ends. This CDR3 spans 13 amino acids. In DNA, the CDR3 is TGTGCCAGCAGCTTTTCAATCACCGGGGAGCTGTTTTTT. Its protein is CASSFSITGELFF.

This chain links TRBV27 with TRBJ1-5; 9 nucleotides match TRBD1. The CDR3 is made up of 15 amino acids. V shed 5 bases and J 4 bases; nucleotides not matched to a gene: 6. Germline V gives CDR1 MNHEY, CDR2 SMNVEV (reference sequence). The CDR3 spells CASSPTGTGNQPQHF. DNA for the CDR3: TGTGCCAGCAGTCCAACCGGGACAGGGAATCAGCCCCAGCATTTT.

The V and J genes are TRBV19 and TRBJ2-2; 12 bases line up with TRBD2. Germline loops: CDR1 LNHDA, CDR2 SQIVND (reference sequence). The junction had 9 bases not matched to a gene; V was cut back by 3 bases and J by 4 bases. The CDR3 runs 18 residues. This CDR3 reads CASSIRLAGGPSTGELFF. CDR3 nucleotide sequence: TGTGCCAGTAGTATCCGTCTAGCGGGAGGGCCCAGCACCGGGGAGCTGTTTTTT.

This chain connects TRBV5-1 to TRBJ2-5; perhaps TRBD2 as D (6 bases). The V gene lost 4 bases and the J gene lost 5 bases, with 15 bases spanning the gap. There are 14 residues in the CDR3. CDR1 SGHRS and CDR2 YFSETQ come from the germline V gene. This CDR3 is CASSATSTEETQYF. The CDR3 nucleotides are TGCGCCAGCAGCGCGACTAGTACCGAGGAGACCCAGTACTTC.

The gene calls are TRBV5-1 and TRBJ2-1, with D maybe TRBD2 (5 bases). With 1 base removed from V and 8 bases from J, the gap between germline ends came to 13 bases. The CDR3 consists of 14 residues. CDR1 and CDR2 from the germline V gene are SGHRS and YFSETQ. The CDR3 sequence is CASSLRRVVDEQFF. CDR3 nucleotides: TGCGCCAGCAGCTTGAGGCGGGTGGTAGATGAGCAGTTCTTC.

The chain joins TRBV5-6 to TRBJ2-7; D might be TRBD2 (6 bases). V lost 2 bases and J 3 bases, leaving 9 bases between the germline ends. The CDR3 totals 13 residues. Germline V gene data show CDR1 as SGHDT and CDR2 as YYEEEE. The CDR3 DNA is TGTGCCAGCAGCTTCGAGGGAGGCTACGAGCAGTACGTC. Its protein product is CASSFEGGYEQYV.

This sequence joins TRBV5-4 and TRBJ1-4, with D perhaps matching TRBD1 (5 bases). This CDR3 contains 13 residues. Trimming cost V 4 bases and J 14 bases, with 18 bases left between them. Looked up from germline, CDR1 is SGHNT and CDR2 is YYREEE (reference sequence). In nucleotides, the CDR3 is TGTGCCAGCAGCCCCCGTGGGGGGGATCGGCTGTTTTTT. Translated: CASSPRGGDRLFF.

The CDR3 here is CASSKQRNTEAFF. CDR3 nucleotide sequence: TGTGCCAGCAGCAAACAGAGAAACACTGAAGCTTTCTTT. The rearrangement joins TRBV14 to TRBJ1-1; D is uncertain. Trimming took off 5 bases at V and 2 bases at J, with 9 bases between the two ends. The CDR3 runs 13 residues. Germline V gene data show CDR1 as SGHDN and CDR2 as FVKESK.

The chain carries TRBV9 and TRBJ1-2; 7 bases agree with TRBD1. V lost 4 bases, J lost 10 bases, and 10 bases stayed unmatched. Per the germline V gene, CDR1 is SGDLS and CDR2 is YYNGEE. This CDR3 is 13 amino acids long. CDR3 in amino acids: CASSPQGGMDYTF. The CDR3 DNA is TGTGCCAGCAGCCCCCAGGGGGGTATGGACTACACCTTC.

The V and J genes are TRBV5-1 and TRBJ1-5; 11 bases map to TRBD1. The V gene's germline CDR1 is SGHRS and CDR2 YFSETQ. This CDR3 comprises 16 residues. Germline trimming cut 4 bases from V and 4 bases from J; bases unmatched to any gene: 7. CDR3 nucleotide sequence: TGCGCCAGCAGCCCCTTAGGGACAGGGGGGAATCAGCCCCAGCATTTT. This codes for CASSPLGTGGNQPQHF.

This chain joins TRBV9 and TRBJ2-1, with 7 bases identical to TRBD2. The CDR3 extends over 15 amino acids. The V and J ends lost 0 bases and 5 bases, in that order; junction bases with no gene match: 5. Germline loops: CDR1 SGDLS, CDR2 YYNGEE. The CDR3 sequence: CASSVVSGPDNEQFF. In nucleotides, the CDR3 is TGTGCCAGCAGCGTAGTTAGCGGGCCCGACAATGAGCAGTTCTTC.

The chain combines TRBV18 with TRBJ1-1; no definite D call. Trimming stripped 3 bases from V and 5 bases from J, with 10 bases between. The CDR3 runs 13 residues. The germline V gene has CDR1 KGHSH and CDR2 LQKENI. CDR3 protein: CASSPPLRTEAFF. CDR3 coding DNA: TGTGCCAGCTCACCCCCCCTGAGGACTGAAGCTTTCTTT.

The chain joins TRBV10-3 to TRBJ2-2; 14 nucleotides match TRBD2. Germline CDR1 and CDR2: ENHRY and SYGVKD. This CDR3 has 17 amino acids. V was clipped by 6 bases and J by 2 bases; unmatched bases: 5. CDR3 sequence (DNA): TGTGCCATCAGCGGGACTAGCGGGAGTGTTAACACCGGGGAGCTGTTTTTT. Translating gives CAISGTSGSVNTGELFF.

The rearrangement uses TRBV20-1 and TRBJ2-3; a weak D match, TRBD2 (5 bases). The CDR3 is 11 amino acids. Trimming removed 2 bases from V and 6 bases from J, with 6 bases in between. The germline V gene encodes CDR1 DFQATT and CDR2 SNEGSKA (reference sequence). CDR3 residues: CSARIADTQYF. As DNA, the CDR3 is TGCAGTGCTAGAATAGCGGATACGCAGTATTTT.

The gene calls are TRBV12-3 or TRBV12-4 and TRBJ2-1; no reliable D call. This CDR3 has 12 residues. Trimming left V 1 base short and J 6 bases short, with 4 bases between. This CDR3 reads CASSLGANEQFF. The CDR3 region has the DNA TGTGCCAGCAGTTTAGGGGCCAATGAGCAGTTCTTC.

V gene TRBV30 combines with J gene TRBJ1-2; D unclear. Germline CDR1 reads GTSNPN; CDR2 reads SVGIG (reference sequence). The length of the CDR3 is 12 residues. V was shortened by 4 bases and J by 2 bases, with 8 bases between the two germline ends. The CDR3 bases are TGTGCCTGGAAGAGTGAGAACTATGGCTACACCTTC. Protein sequence: CAWKSENYGYTF.